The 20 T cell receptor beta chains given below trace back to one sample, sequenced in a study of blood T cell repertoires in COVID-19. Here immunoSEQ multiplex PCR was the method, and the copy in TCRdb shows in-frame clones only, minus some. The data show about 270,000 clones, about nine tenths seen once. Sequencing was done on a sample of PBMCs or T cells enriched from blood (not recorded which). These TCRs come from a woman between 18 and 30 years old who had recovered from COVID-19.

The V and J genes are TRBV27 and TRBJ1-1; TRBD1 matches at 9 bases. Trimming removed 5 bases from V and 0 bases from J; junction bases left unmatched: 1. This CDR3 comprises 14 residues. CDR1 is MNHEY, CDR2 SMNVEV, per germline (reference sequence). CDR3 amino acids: CASSNRGLNTEAFF. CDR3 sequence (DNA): TGTGCCAGCAGTAACAGGGGGCTGAACACTGAAGCTTTCTTT.

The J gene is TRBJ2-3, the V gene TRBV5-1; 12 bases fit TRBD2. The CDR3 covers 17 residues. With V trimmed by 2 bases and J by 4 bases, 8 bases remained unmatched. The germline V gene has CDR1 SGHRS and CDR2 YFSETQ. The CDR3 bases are TGCGCCAGCAGCTTCGATACTAGCGGGGGGACCGCAGATACGCAGTATTTT. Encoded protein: CASSFDTSGGTADTQYF.

The CDR3 is CASRVMAGGPGTQYF. CDR3 nucleotides: TGTGCCAGCAGAGTAATGGCGGGAGGGCCGGGTACGCAGTATTTT. The V gene is TRBV2, the J gene TRBJ2-3; 9 bases fit TRBD2. Germline assignment: CDR1 SNHLY and CDR2 FYNNEI. Germline trimming cut 6 bases from V and 8 bases from J; bases unmatched to any gene: 12. The CDR3 loop spans 15 amino acids.

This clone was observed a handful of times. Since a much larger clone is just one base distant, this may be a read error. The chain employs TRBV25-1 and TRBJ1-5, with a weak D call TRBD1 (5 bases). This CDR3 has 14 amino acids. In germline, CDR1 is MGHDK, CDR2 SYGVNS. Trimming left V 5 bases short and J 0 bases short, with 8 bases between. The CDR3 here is CASSTGDSNQPQHF. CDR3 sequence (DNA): TGTGCCAGCAGTACGGGGGATAGCAATCAGCCCCAGCATTTT.

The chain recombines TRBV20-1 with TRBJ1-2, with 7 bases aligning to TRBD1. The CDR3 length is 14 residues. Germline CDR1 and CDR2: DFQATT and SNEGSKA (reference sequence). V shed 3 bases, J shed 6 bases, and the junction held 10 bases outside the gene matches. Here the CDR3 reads CSASVRGPLNGYTF. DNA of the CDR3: TGCAGTGCTAGTGTGAGGGGGCCTTTGAATGGCTACACCTTC.

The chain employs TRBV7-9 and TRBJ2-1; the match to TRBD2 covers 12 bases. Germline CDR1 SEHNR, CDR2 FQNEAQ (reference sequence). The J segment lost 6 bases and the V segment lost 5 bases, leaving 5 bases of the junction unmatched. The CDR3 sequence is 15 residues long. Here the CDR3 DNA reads TGTGCCAGCAGCCCCGGGACTAGCGGGTTCAATGAGCAGTTCTTC. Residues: CASSPGTSGFNEQFF.

The CDR3 DNA reads as TGTGCCAGCAGCATACGACAGGGACCTGGAAACACCATATATTTT. This codes for CASSIRQGPGNTIYF. The V call is TRBV7-2, the J call TRBJ1-3, with TRBD1 identical over 7 bases. Germline-derived CDR1 and CDR2 are SGHTA and FQGNSA. CDR3 length equals 15 residues. V gave up 5 bases and J gave up 2 bases; unmatched junction bases: 6.

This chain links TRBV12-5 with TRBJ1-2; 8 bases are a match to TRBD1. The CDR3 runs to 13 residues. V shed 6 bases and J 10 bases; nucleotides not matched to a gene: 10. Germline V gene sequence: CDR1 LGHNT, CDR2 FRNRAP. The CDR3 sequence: CASGHNTDRDYTF. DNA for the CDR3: TGTGCTAGTGGCCACAATACGGACAGGGACTACACCTTC.

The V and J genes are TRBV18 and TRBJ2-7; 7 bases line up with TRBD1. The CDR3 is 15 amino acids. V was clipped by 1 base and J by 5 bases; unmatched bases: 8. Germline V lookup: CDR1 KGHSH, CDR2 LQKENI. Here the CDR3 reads CASSPLTGTPNEQYF. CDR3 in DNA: TGTGCCAGCTCACCACTGACAGGGACCCCCAACGAGCAGTACTTC.

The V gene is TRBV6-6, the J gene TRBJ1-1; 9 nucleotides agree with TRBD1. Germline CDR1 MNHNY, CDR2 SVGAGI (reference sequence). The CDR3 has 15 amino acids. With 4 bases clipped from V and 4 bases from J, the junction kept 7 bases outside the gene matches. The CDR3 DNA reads TGTGCCAGCAGTTCCACGGACAGGGGAGGCACTGAAGCTTTCTTT. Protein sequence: CASSSTDRGGTEAFF.

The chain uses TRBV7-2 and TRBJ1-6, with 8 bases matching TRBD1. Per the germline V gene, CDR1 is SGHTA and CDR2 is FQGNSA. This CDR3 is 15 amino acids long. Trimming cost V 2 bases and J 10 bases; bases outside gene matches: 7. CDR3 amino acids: CASSLLDRGRSPLHF. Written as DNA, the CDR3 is TGTGCCAGCAGCTTACTCGACAGGGGAAGATCACCCCTCCACTTT.

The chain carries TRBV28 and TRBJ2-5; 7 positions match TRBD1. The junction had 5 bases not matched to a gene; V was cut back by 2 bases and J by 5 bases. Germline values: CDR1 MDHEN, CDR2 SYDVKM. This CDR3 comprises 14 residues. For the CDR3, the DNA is TGTGCCAGCAGTTTAAACAGGGGCAAGGAGACCCAGTACTTC. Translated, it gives CASSLNRGKETQYF.

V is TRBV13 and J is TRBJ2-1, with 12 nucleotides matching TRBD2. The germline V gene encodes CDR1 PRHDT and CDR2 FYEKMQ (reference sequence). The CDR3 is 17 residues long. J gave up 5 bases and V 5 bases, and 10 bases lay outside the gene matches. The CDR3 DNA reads TGTGCCAGCAGCCAGGTCATGACTAGCGGGGGCCACAATGAGCAGTTCTTC. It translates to CASSQVMTSGGHNEQFF.

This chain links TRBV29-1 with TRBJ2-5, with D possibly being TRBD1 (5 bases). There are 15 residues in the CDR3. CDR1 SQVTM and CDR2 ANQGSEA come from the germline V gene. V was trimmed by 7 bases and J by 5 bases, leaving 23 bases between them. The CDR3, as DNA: TGCAGCGCCGGGCGAGCTGAGGCATACAGGGAGACCCAGTACTTC. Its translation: CSAGRAEAYRETQYF.

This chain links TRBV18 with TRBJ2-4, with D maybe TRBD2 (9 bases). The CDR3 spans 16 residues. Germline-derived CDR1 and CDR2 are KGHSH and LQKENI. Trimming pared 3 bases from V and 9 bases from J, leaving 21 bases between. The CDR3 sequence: CASSPQGATSGGIQYF. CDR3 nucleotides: TGTGCCAGCTCACCTCAGGGGGCGACTAGCGGAGGCATTCAGTACTTC.

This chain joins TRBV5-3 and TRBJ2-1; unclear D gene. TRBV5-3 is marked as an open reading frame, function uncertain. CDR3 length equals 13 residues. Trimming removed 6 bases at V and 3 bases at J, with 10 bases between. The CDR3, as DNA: TGTGCCAGAACCACGGTTTTCTACAATGAGCAGTTCTTC. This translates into CARTTVFYNEQFF.

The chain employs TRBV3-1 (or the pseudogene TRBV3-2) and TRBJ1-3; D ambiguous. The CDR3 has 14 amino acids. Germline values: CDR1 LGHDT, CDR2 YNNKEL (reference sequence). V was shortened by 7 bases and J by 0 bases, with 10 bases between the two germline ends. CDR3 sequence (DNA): TGTGCCAGCACCCCGCGGGACTCTGGAAACACCATATATTTT. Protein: CASTPRDSGNTIYF.

The CDR3 sequence: CAARTPYGYTF. Here the CDR3 DNA reads TGTGCCGCCCGGACTCCGTATGGCTACACCTTC. The V call is TRBV30, the J call TRBJ1-2; unclear D gene. This CDR3 is 11 amino acids long. CDR1 is GTSNPN and CDR2 is SVGIG in the germline V gene (reference sequence). Trimming cost V 8 bases and J 5 bases, with 12 bases left between them.

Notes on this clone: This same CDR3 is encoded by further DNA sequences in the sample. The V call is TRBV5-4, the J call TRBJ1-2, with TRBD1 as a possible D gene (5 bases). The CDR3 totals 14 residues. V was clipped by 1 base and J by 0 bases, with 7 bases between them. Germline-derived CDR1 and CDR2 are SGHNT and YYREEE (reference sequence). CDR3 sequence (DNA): TGTGCCAGCAGCTTGACAGGCTCTAACTATGGCTACACCTTC. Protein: CASSLTGSNYGYTF.

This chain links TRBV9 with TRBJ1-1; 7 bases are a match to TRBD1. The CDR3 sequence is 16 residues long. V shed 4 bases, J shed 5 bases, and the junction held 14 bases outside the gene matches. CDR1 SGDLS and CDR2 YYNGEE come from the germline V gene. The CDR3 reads CASSPWNRGGGTEAFF. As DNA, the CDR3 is TGTGCCAGCAGCCCCTGGAACAGGGGCGGAGGGACTGAAGCTTTCTTT.